The clone carrying this T cell receptor (beta chain) was recorded many times. As yet, its antigen is unknown. Amplified TCR beta CDR3 regions derived from RNA transcripts. Primed by the HTBI set, a first-round RT-PCR was run on the TCR CDR3. Each CDR3 protein gets one entry after TCRdb re-called the multiplex PCR reads with MiXCR. The sample includes more than 550,000 distinct CDR3 sequences, roughly 17% seen only once; the top ten take 15% to 19%. The entry originates in a study of T cells in Graves' hyperthyroidism and ophthalmopathy. Study-wide findings and caveats: Ophthalmopathy and stable hyperthyroidism were separated by a 13 V-J model. Ophthalmopathy got predicted by the model a median about 6.7 months before its onset.

Trimming took off 0 bases at V and 13 bases at J, with 21 bases between the two ends. CDR3 length: 15 amino acids. CDR1 SGHAT and CDR2 FQNNGV come from the germline V gene. Clinical symptoms, serum thyroxine, TRAb, thyroid ultrasound and orbital computed tomography informed diagnoses. Fresh 10 ml peripheral blood yielded PBMCs. The chain carries TRBV11-2 and TRBJ1-1; D is unresolved. The sequence derives from a man aged 45-65 years with Graves' hyperthyroidism. Source material: blood. The CDR3 region is CASSLEWRSGVKVFF. CDR3 nucleotides: TGTGCCAGCAGCTTAGAATGGCGGTCGGGTGTGAAGGTTTTCTTT.